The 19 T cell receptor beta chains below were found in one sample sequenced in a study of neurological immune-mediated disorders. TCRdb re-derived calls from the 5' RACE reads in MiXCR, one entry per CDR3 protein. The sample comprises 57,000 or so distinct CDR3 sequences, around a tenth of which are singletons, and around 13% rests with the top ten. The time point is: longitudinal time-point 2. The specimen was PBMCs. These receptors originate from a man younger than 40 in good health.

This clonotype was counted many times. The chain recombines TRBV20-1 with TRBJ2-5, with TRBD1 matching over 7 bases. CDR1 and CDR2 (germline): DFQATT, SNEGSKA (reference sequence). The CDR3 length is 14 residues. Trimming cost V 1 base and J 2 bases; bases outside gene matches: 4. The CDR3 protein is CSARGQGFQETQYF. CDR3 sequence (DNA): TGCAGTGCTAGAGGACAGGGCTTTCAAGAGACCCAGTACTTC.

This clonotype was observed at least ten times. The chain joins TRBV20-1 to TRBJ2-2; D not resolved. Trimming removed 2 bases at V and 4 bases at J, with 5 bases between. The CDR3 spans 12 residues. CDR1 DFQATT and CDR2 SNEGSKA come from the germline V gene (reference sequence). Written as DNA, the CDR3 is TGCAGTGCTAGAAAGCCCACCGGGGAGCTGTTTTTT. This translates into CSARKPTGELFF.

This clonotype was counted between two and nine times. This CDR3 is CASSPDSDGTGLFSEQYF. For the CDR3, the DNA is TGTGCCAGCTCACCTGATTCTGATGGGACAGGACTGTTTTCCGAGCAGTACTTC. The V and J genes are TRBV18 and TRBJ2-7, with 8 bases lining up with TRBD1. This CDR3 spans 18 amino acids. Trimming removed 3 bases from V and 6 bases from J; junction bases left unmatched: 19. Germline-derived CDR1 and CDR2 are KGHSH and LQKENI.

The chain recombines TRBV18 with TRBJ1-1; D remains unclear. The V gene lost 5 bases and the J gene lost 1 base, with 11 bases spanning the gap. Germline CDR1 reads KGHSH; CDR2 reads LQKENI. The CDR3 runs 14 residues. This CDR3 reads CASSYDFRNTEAFF. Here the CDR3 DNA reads TGTGCCAGCTCATACGACTTTCGGAACACTGAAGCTTTCTTT. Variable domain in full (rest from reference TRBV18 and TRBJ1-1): NAGVMQNPRHLVRRRGQEARLRCSPMKGHSHVYWYRQLPEEGLKFMVYLQKENIIDESGMPKERFSAEFPKEGPSILRIQQVVRGDSAAYFCASSYDFRNTEAFFGQGTRLTVV.

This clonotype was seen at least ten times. Here the CDR3 DNA reads TGTGCCAGCGATAGCGGGTCCCACAATGAGCAGTTCTTC. It codes for CASDSGSHNEQFF. This chain joins TRBV3-1 and TRBJ2-1, with TRBD2 identical over 7 bases. CDR1 and CDR2 (germline): LGHDT, YNNKEL (reference sequence). There are 13 residues in the CDR3. V trimming: 8 bases; J trimming: 5 bases; junction bases outside the gene matches: 6.

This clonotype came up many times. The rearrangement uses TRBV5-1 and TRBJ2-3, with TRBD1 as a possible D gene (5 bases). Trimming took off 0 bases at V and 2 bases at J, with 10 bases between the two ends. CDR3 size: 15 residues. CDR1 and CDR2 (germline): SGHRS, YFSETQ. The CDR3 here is CASSLARALTDTQYF. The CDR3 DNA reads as TGCGCCAGCAGCTTGGCCAGGGCGCTCACAGATACGCAGTATTTT.

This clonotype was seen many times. Here the CDR3 DNA reads TGTGCCAGCAGTTTAAGAGGCGGTTACAATGAGCAGTTCTTC. It encodes CASSLRGGYNEQFF. V gene TRBV27 combines with J gene TRBJ2-1; D is unclear. Between the trimmed V and J ends, which lost 2 bases and 4 bases, there was a span of 9 bases. The V gene's germline CDR1 is MNHEY and CDR2 SMNVEV (reference sequence). This CDR3 spans 14 amino acids.

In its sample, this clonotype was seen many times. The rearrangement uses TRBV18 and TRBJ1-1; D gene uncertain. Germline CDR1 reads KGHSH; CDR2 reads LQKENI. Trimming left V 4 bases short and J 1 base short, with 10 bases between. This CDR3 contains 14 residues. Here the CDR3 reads CASSQIEQNTEAFF. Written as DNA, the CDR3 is TGTGCCAGCTCACAAATAGAACAGAACACTGAAGCTTTCTTT.

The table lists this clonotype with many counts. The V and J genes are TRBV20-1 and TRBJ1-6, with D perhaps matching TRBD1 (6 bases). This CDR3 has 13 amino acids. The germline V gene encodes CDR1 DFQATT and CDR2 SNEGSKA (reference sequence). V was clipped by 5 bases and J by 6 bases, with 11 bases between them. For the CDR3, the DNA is TGCAGTGCTGTACAGGGTGTTAATTCACCCCTCCACTTT. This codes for CSAVQGVNSPLHF.

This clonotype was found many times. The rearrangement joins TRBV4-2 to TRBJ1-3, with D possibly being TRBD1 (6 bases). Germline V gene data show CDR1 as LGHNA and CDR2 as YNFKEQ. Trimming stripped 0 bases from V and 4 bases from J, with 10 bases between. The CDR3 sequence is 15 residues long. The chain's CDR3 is CASSQDRGPGNTIYF. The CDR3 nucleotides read TGTGCCAGCAGCCAAGACAGGGGTCCGGGAAACACCATATATTTT.

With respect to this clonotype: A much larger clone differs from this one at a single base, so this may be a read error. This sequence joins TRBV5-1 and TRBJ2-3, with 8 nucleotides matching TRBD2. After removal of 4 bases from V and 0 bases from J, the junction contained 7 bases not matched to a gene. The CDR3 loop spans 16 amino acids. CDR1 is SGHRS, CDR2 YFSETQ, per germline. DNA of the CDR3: TGCGCCAGCAGCAGGGGACTAGTTGATAGCACAGATACGCAGTATTTT. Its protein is CASSRGLVDSTDTQYF.

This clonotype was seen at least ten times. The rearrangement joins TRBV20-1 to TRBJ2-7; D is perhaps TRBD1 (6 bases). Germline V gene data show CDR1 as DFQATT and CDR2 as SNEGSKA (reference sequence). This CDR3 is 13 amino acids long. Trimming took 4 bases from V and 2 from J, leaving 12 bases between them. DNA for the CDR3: TGCAGTGCTATTGGCCAGGGGCCCTACGAGCAGTACTTC. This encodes CSAIGQGPYEQYF.

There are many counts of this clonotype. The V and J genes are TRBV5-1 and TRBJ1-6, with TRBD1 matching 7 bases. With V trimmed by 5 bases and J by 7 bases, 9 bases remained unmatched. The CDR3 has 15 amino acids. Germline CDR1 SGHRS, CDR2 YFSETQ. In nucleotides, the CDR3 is TGCGCCAGCAGACCCGGGACAGAGATAAATTCACCCCTCCACTTT. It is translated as CASRPGTEINSPLHF.

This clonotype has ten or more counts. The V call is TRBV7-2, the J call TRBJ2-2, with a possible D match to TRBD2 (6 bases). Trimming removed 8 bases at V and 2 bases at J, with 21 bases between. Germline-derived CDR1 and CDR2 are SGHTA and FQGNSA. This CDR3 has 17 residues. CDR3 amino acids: CASGSNLGTFNTGELFF. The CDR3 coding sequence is TGTGCCAGCGGATCCAACCTAGGGACTTTTAACACCGGGGAGCTGTTTTTT.

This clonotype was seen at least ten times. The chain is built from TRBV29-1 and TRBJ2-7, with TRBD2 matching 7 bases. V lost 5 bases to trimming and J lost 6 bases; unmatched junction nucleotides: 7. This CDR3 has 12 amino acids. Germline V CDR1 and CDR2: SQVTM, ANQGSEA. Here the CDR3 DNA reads TGCAGCGTTCAGGGCGCTAGCGGCGAGCAGTACTTC. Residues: CSVQGASGEQYF.

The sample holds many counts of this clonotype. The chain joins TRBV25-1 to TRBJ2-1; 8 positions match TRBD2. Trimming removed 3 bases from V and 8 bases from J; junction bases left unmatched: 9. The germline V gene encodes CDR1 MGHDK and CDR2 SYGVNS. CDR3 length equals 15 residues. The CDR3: CASSDREGRSYEQFF. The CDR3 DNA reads TGTGCCAGCAGTGATCGGGAGGGCCGCTCTTATGAGCAGTTCTTC.

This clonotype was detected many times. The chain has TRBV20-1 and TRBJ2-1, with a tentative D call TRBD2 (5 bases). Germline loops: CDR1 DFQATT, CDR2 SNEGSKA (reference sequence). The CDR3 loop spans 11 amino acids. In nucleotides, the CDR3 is TGCAGGGAGCTAGCACGCAATGAGCAGTTCTTC. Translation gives CRELARNEQFF.

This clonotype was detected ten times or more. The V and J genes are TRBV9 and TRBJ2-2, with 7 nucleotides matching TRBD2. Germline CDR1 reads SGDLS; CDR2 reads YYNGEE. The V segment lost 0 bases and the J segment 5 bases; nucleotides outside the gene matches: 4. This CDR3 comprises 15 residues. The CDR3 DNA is TGTGCCAGCAGCGTAGTGAGCGGGATTACCGGGGAGCTGTTTTTT. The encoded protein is CASSVVSGITGELFF.

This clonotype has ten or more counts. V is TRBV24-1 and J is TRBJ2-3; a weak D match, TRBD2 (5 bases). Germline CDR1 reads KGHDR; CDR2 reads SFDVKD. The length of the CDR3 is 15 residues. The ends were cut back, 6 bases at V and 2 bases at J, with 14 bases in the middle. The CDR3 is CATSSPSIHTDTQYF. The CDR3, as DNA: TGTGCCACCAGTTCTCCTAGCATACACACAGATACGCAGTATTTT.